One sample yielded the 16 T cell receptor beta chains listed below, sequenced in a study of identical twins. TCRdb re-analysed the 5' RACE reads in MiXCR, keeping a single row per CDR3 protein. Of 400,000 to 500,000 distinct CDR3 sequences in the sample, roughly an eighth were seen once. These same records also appear under a second study, on yellow fever vaccine responses in identical twins.

The source material was CD4+ T cells sorted from blood. The receptors derive from a woman between 18 and 30 years old in good health.

CDR3 DNA sequence: TGTGCCAGCAGCCAAGCGACAGCGGGAGTTGAAGATACGCAGTATTTT. Amino acids: CASSQATAGVEDTQYF. The rearrangement uses TRBV4-2 and TRBJ2-3, with 8 bases that match TRBD2. From germline, CDR1 is LGHNA and CDR2 YNFKEQ. The CDR3 sequence is 16 residues long. Trimming took 1 base from V and 5 from J; bases not matched to a gene: 8.

This clonotype was seen a few times. The V call is TRBV29-1, the J call TRBJ2-5, with unresolved D. The CDR3 length is 13 residues. Germline V gives CDR1 SQVTM, CDR2 ANQGSEA. V lost 6 bases, J lost 5 bases, and 16 bases lay in between. Written as DNA, the CDR3 is TGCAGCGTCGCCTTGTCGGTGGGGGAGACCCAGTACTTC. Amino acid sequence: CSVALSVGETQYF.

This clonotype came up many times. V and J are TRBV4-3 and TRBJ2-4; D is ambiguous. Trimming took off 0 bases at V and 0 bases at J, with 9 bases between the two ends. The V gene's germline CDR1 is LGHNA and CDR2 YSLEER. CDR3 size: 16 residues. The CDR3: CASSQDVTPAKNIQYF. The CDR3 nucleotides are TGCGCCAGCAGCCAAGACGTTACCCCAGCCAAAAACATTCAGTACTTC.

The chain couples TRBV6-1 to TRBJ1-5; D gene unclear. Trimming stripped 6 bases from V and 0 bases from J, with 9 bases between. Germline CDR1 reads MNHNS; CDR2 reads SASEGT. The CDR3 contains 14 residues. CDR3 protein: CASSHQDSNQPQHF. CDR3 in DNA: TGTGCCAGCAGCCATCAGGATAGCAATCAGCCCCAGCATTTT.

This chain connects TRBV7-9 to TRBJ2-1; TRBD1 is a possible D gene (5 bases). Germline CDR1 and CDR2: SEHNR and FQNEAQ (reference sequence). CDR3 length: 15 amino acids. V gave up 0 bases and J gave up 5 bases, with 11 bases separating them. For the CDR3, the DNA is TGTGCCAGCAGCTTAGCCCAGGGTGGCCACAATGAGCAGTTCTTC. The encoded protein is CASSLAQGGHNEQFF.

The chain's CDR3 is CSVVIGAGTNSGYEQYF. DNA for the CDR3: TGCAGCGTTGTTATAGGGGCTGGGACAAATTCGGGGTACGAGCAGTACTTC. J is TRBJ2-7 and V is TRBV29-1, with D perhaps matching TRBD1 (6 bases). The length of the CDR3 is 17 residues. Germline values: CDR1 SQVTM, CDR2 ANQGSEA. V lost 4 bases to trimming and J lost 4 bases, with 26 bases between them.

This clonotype was counted between two and nine times. The J gene is TRBJ2-7, the V gene TRBV3-1, with 7 positions matching TRBD1. Germline CDR1 LGHDT, CDR2 YNNKEL (reference sequence). V trimming: 5 bases; J trimming: 5 bases; junction bases outside the gene matches: 9. The CDR3 consists of 14 residues. The CDR3 nucleotides read TGTGCCAGCAGCTTAACAGGGGCGACCCACGAGCAGTACTTC. Translation: CASSLTGATHEQYF.

This clonotype was picked up a small number of times. J is TRBJ2-3 and V is TRBV12-3 or TRBV12-4; TRBD2 matches 15 bases. J was trimmed by 10 bases and V by 1 base; bases with no gene match: 6. CDR3 size: 16 residues. DNA for the CDR3: TGTGCCAGCAGTTTAGATTGGACTAGCGGGGGGGAGTCGCAGTATTTT. Amino acids: CASSLDWTSGGESQYF.

This CDR3 is CASSVGLYGYTF. The CDR3, as DNA: TGTGCCAGCAGCGTAGGCCTCTATGGCTACACCTTC. This chain joins TRBV9 and TRBJ1-2; D is unresolved. CDR3 size: 12 residues. V was pared by 0 bases and J by 4 bases, with 4 bases between. CDR1 and CDR2 from the germline V gene are SGDLS and YYNGEE.

The rearrangement uses TRBV12-3 or TRBV12-4 and TRBJ2-1, with 8 bases that match TRBD1. V dropped 6 bases and J dropped 7; count of bases not matched to a gene: 5. There are 13 residues in the CDR3. CDR3 amino acids: CASRQTGVNEQFF. The CDR3 DNA follows: TGTGCCAGCAGACAGACAGGGGTTAATGAGCAGTTCTTC.

In its sample, this clonotype was seen many times. The chain links TRBV12-3 or TRBV12-4 to TRBJ1-2; 7 positions agree with TRBD1. CDR3 length: 12 residues. Trimming removed 6 bases from V and 7 bases from J; junction bases left unmatched: 5. The CDR3 loop reads CASRAYRGGYTF. In nucleotides, the CDR3 is TGTGCCAGCAGGGCCTACAGGGGTGGCTACACCTTC.

This clonotype was observed a handful of times. The rearrangement uses TRBV5-1 and TRBJ1-4; 8 positions agree with TRBD1. The ends lost 0 bases at V and 5 bases at J; junction bases unmatched: 0. Germline assignment: CDR1 SGHRS and CDR2 YFSETQ. This CDR3 has 14 residues. The CDR3 protein is CASSLGTGNEKLFF. CDR3 bases: TGCGCCAGCAGCTTGGGGACAGGGAATGAAAAACTGTTTTTT. The whole variable domain, filled in from reference TRBV5-1 and TRBJ1-4, reads KAGVTQTPRYLIKTRGQQVTLSCSPISGHRSVSWYQQTPGQGLQFLFEYFSETQRNKGNFPGRFSGRQFSNSRSEMNVSTLELGDSALYLCASSLGTGNEKLFFGSGTQLSVL.

The gene calls are TRBV27 and TRBJ2-2; a possible D gene is TRBD1 (6 bases). Germline V gives CDR1 MNHEY, CDR2 SMNVEV (reference sequence). The CDR3 contains 13 residues. Trimming shortened V by 8 bases and J by 4 bases, and 11 bases separated the two germline ends. The DNA of the CDR3 is TGTGCCAGCTGTACAGGGCTCACCGGGGAGCTGTTTTTT. This codes for CASCTGLTGELFF.

The genes are TRBV7-9 and TRBJ1-3; D unresolved. V lost 0 bases, J lost 0 bases, and 9 bases lay in between. The CDR3 loop spans 16 amino acids. Germline V gene lookup returns CDR1 SEHNR and CDR2 FQNEAQ (reference sequence). The CDR3 DNA sequence: TGTGCCAGCAGCTTAGCTACAGAAGTCTCTGGAAACACCATATATTTT. Protein sequence: CASSLATEVSGNTIYF.

The J gene is TRBJ2-5, the V gene TRBV24-1; 10 bases line up with TRBD1. V shed 3 bases and J 5 bases; nucleotides not matched to a gene: 8. The CDR3 runs 16 residues. Germline V gives CDR1 KGHDR, CDR2 SFDVKD. This CDR3 is CATSDPGQGLMETQYF. The DNA for the CDR3 is TGTGCCACCAGTGATCCGGGACAGGGGTTGATGGAGACCCAGTACTTC.

This clonotype occurred a few times. The rearrangement links TRBV9 to TRBJ2-2; 12 bases fit TRBD2. Losses at the gene ends were 2 bases for V and 5 bases for J; bases not matched to a gene: 4. The germline V gene encodes CDR1 SGDLS and CDR2 YYNGEE. The CDR3 consists of 16 residues. For the CDR3, the DNA is TGTGCCAGCAGCGTTTCTAGCGGGGGGGCTACCGGGGAGCTGTTTTTT. Amino acids: CASSVSSGGATGELFF.